These 21 T cell receptor beta chains came from one sample sequenced in a study of a mutant IDH1 vaccine in newly diagnosed glioma. Which antigens these TCRs recognize remains unknown. Measured with immunoSEQ multiplex PCR; TCRdb has only the in-frame clones, and not every one. The sample has about 43,000 clones; approximately 84% are singletons. Noted time point: week 23, last vaccination. Vaccination comprised doses that each held 300 ug of mutant IDH1 20-mer peptide, plus topical imiquimod. The sequencing here drew on PBMCs, taken from a glioma patient whose treatment included an IDH1 peptide vaccine. These receptors came from a young woman with glioma. Some clones in this sample may be carry-over from other donors' samples.

The V and J genes are TRBV5-1 and TRBJ2-2, with 9 bases fitting TRBD2. The V segment lost 3 bases and the J segment 4 bases; nucleotides outside the gene matches: 4. The CDR3 runs 15 residues. Germline V CDR1 and CDR2: SGHRS, YFSETQ. CDR3 amino acids: CASSSGLATTGELFF. CDR3 DNA sequence: TGCGCCAGCAGCTCAGGACTAGCGACCACCGGGGAGCTGTTTTTT.

The rearrangement links TRBV6-1 to TRBJ1-1, with D tentatively TRBD1 (6 bases). The CDR3 consists of 13 residues. Germline CDR1 MNHNS, CDR2 SASEGT. V was trimmed by 6 bases and J by 4 bases, leaving 12 bases between them. This chain's CDR3 is CASSIGGVTEAFF. CDR3 in DNA: TGTGCCAGCAGCATCGGGGGCGTCACTGAAGCTTTCTTT.

The chain uses TRBV5-4 and TRBJ1-1; tentative D call: TRBD1 (5 bases). Trimming stripped 4 bases from V and 1 base from J, with 20 bases between. The CDR3 loop spans 17 amino acids. Germline CDR1 SGHNT, CDR2 YYREEE (reference sequence). The CDR3 region has the DNA TGTGCCAGCAGCCATCCGGGACGGACAAATTCGAACACTGAAGCTTTCTTT. Translating it yields CASSHPGRTNSNTEAFF.

This chain uses TRBV5-4 with TRBJ1-2; weak D call: TRBD1 (6 bases). V shed 0 bases and J shed 1 base, with 10 bases lying between them. This CDR3 has 15 residues. Germline V lookup: CDR1 SGHNT, CDR2 YYREEE (reference sequence). CDR3 residues: CASSLEVRGNYGYTF. The CDR3 coding sequence is TGTGCCAGCAGCTTGGAGGTCAGGGGTAACTATGGCTACACCTTC.

This chain links TRBV5-1 with TRBJ1-5; D is perhaps TRBD1 (5 bases). The germline gives CDR1 SGHRS, CDR2 YFSETQ. CDR3 length: 14 amino acids. Trimming shortened V by 0 bases and J by 5 bases, and 9 bases separated the two germline ends. The CDR3 here is CASSLGDRDQPQHF. The CDR3 nucleotides read TGCGCCAGCAGCTTGGGGGACCGAGATCAGCCCCAGCATTTT.

This clone was seen a few times. This rearrangement joins TRBV6-5 to TRBJ1-1; no reliable D call. Germline V gene lookup returns CDR1 MNHEY and CDR2 SVGAGI. Trimming removed 5 bases at V and 5 bases at J, with 9 bases between. This CDR3 contains 12 residues. DNA of the CDR3: TGTGCCAGCAGTGGAGGAAAGACTGAAGCTTTCTTT. This codes for CASSGGKTEAFF.

The V gene is TRBV6-4, the J gene TRBJ2-2; D not certain. Germline values: CDR1 MRHNA, CDR2 SNTAGT. This CDR3 contains 12 residues. V was trimmed by 2 bases and J by 5 bases, leaving 3 bases between them. The CDR3 DNA sequence: TGTGCCAGCAGTGACCAAACCGGGGAGCTGTTTTTT. It yields the protein CASSDQTGELFF.

The CDR3 DNA reads TGTGCCAGCAGCTCCACCAACCCAGGCTTCTCTGGAAACACCATATATTTT. It yields the protein CASSSTNPGFSGNTIYF. The chain carries TRBV7-2 and TRBJ1-3; no clear D. Between the trimmed V and J ends, which lost 4 bases and 0 bases, there was a span of 16 bases. The CDR3 spans 17 residues. Germline CDR1 reads SGHTA; CDR2 reads FQGNSA.

The rearrangement joins TRBV14 to TRBJ2-1; tentative D call: TRBD2 (6 bases). Between the trimmed V and J ends, which lost 1 base and 2 bases, there was a span of 21 bases. CDR3 size: 19 residues. Germline V gene lookup returns CDR1 SGHDN and CDR2 FVKESK. The DNA for the CDR3 is TGTGCCAGCAGCCAAGTTCGAGGGGCGGGGAGCCCTCCCTACAATGAGCAGTTCTTC. Amino acid sequence: CASSQVRGAGSPPYNEQFF.

V usage is TRBV2 and J usage is TRBJ1-1; D is ambiguous. Trimming cost V 6 bases and J 0 bases, with 23 bases left between them. This CDR3 comprises 18 residues. Germline V gene data show CDR1 as SNHLY and CDR2 as FYNNEI. The CDR3 bases are TGTGCCAGCAGGGGCCCCTCAAAGGCGGTTGCCATGAACACTGAAGCTTTCTTT. Translating it yields CASRGPSKAVAMNTEAFF.

The V gene is TRBV2, the J gene TRBJ2-1, with TRBD2 matching 7 bases. Germline lookup yields CDR1 SNHLY and CDR2 FYNNEI. The CDR3 contains 14 residues. J gave up 7 bases and V 11 bases, and 14 bases lay outside the gene matches. The CDR3 loop is CASGGGGIRNEQFF. The CDR3 DNA reads TGTGCCTCTGGTGGGGGGGGGATTCGAAATGAGCAGTTCTTC.

This chain links TRBV4-2 with TRBJ2-5, with 8 bases fitting TRBD1. This CDR3 region has 14 residues. The germline gives CDR1 LGHNA, CDR2 YNFKEQ. With V trimmed by 4 bases and J by 9 bases, 10 bases remained unmatched. The CDR3 here is CASSPQPQGAPQYF. The CDR3 DNA sequence: TGTGCCAGCAGCCCGCAGCCCCAGGGGGCACCCCAGTACTTC.

The J gene is TRBJ2-5, the V gene TRBV5-6; D not certain. From germline, CDR1 is SGHDT and CDR2 YYEEEE. Trimming cost V 2 bases and J 3 bases, with 5 bases left between them. This CDR3 spans 12 amino acids. The CDR3 reads CASSFPKETQYF. CDR3 sequence (DNA): TGTGCCAGCAGCTTTCCCAAAGAGACCCAGTACTTC.

The rearrangement uses TRBV11-3 and TRBJ1-2, with no clear D. Germline loops: CDR1 SGHNT, CDR2 YENEEA. V was shortened by 0 bases and J by 5 bases, with 13 bases between the two germline ends. This CDR3 has 15 residues. The DNA of the CDR3 is TGTGCCAGCAGCTTAGATCCGGCGGGTCCTTATGGCTACACCTTC. Translation gives CASSLDPAGPYGYTF.

This clone came up a few times. The chain joins TRBV30 to TRBJ2-1; D may be TRBD2 (5 bases). Trimming removed 1 base at V and 9 bases at J, with 13 bases between. This CDR3 has 13 amino acids. In germline, CDR1 is GTSNPN, CDR2 SVGIG (reference sequence). DNA for the CDR3: TGTGCCTGGAGTGACGAGAGGGCAGGTGAGCAGTTCTTC. It translates to CAWSDERAGEQFF.

V gene TRBV6-5 combines with J gene TRBJ2-2; 8 bases are shared with TRBD1. The CDR3 extends over 15 amino acids. The V and J ends lost 6 bases and 5 bases, in that order; junction bases with no gene match: 8. Germline CDR1 reads MNHEY; CDR2 reads SVGAGI. CDR3 sequence: CASSPGTGGTGELFF. CDR3 DNA: TGTGCCAGCAGCCCCGGGACAGGCGGGACCGGGGAGCTGTTTTTT.

This sequence joins TRBV6-4 and TRBJ1-1; D call uncertain. The CDR3 totals 13 residues. The germline gives CDR1 MRHNA, CDR2 SNTAGT. V lost 6 bases and J 0 bases, leaving 8 bases between the germline ends. CDR3 sequence reads: CASSPELNTEAFF. The CDR3 DNA follows: TGTGCCAGCAGCCCCGAACTGAACACTGAAGCTTTCTTT.

The J gene is TRBJ1-2, the V gene TRBV9, with D perhaps TRBD1 (6 bases). Per germline, CDR1 SGDLS and CDR2 YYNGEE. Trimming took off 0 bases at V and 7 bases at J, with 16 bases between the two ends. The CDR3 covers 15 residues. CDR3 in amino acids: CASSVARGWDGGYTF. The CDR3 DNA reads as TGTGCCAGCAGCGTAGCTAGGGGGTGGGACGGTGGCTACACCTTC.

The chain carries TRBV5-1 and TRBJ2-7; D possibly matches TRBD1 or TRBD2 (5 bases each). Trimming removed 6 bases at V and 0 bases at J, with 13 bases between. Germline lookup yields CDR1 SGHRS and CDR2 YFSETQ. The CDR3 runs to 14 residues. In DNA form, the CDR3 reads TGCGCCAGCAAGAGGGGCACCACCTCCTACGAGCAGTACTTC. Translation gives CASKRGTTSYEQYF.

This chain joins TRBV5-6 and TRBJ1-1; weak D call: TRBD1 (5 bases). This CDR3 is 17 amino acids long. Trimming pared 0 bases from V and 0 bases from J, leaving 15 bases between. Germline V gene lookup returns CDR1 SGHDT and CDR2 YYEEEE. The CDR3 sequence: CASSLVYRGRVNTEAFF. CDR3 bases: TGTGCCAGCAGCTTGGTGTATAGGGGAAGGGTGAACACTGAAGCTTTCTTT.

V gene TRBV9 combines with J gene TRBJ1-2, with 7 positions matching TRBD1. After removal of 3 bases from V and 4 bases from J, the junction contained 18 bases not matched to a gene. The germline gives CDR1 SGDLS, CDR2 YYNGEE. This CDR3 is 18 amino acids long. CDR3 in amino acids: CASSGLTGTVNLVYGYTF. For the CDR3, the DNA is TGTGCCAGCAGCGGTCTCACCGGGACAGTTAATCTAGTCTATGGCTACACCTTC.